The clone carrying this T cell receptor beta chain was seen repeatedly, ten times or more. These data originate in a study of T-cell memory formation after mild COVID-19. The overall study: There were largely donor-specific TCR clusters.

Employing constant-segment primers, 5'RACE generated TCR alpha and TCR beta cDNA libraries bearing sample barcodes and UMIs. TCRdb re-analysed the 5' RACE reads in MiXCR, keeping a single row per CDR3 protein. The sample shows over 250,000 distinct CDR3 sequences, about 15% of them seen only once. Germline values: CDR1 DFQATT, CDR2 SNEGSKA (reference sequence). The CDR3 totals 16 residues. The V segment lost 1 base and the J segment 1 base; nucleotides outside the gene matches: 6. Material: PBMCs or a T cell subset sorted from them (not recorded which). This TCR came from a man between 18 and 29 years old who had mild COVID-19 (a few samples of this study predate the infection). Cell type and time point are not known. This rearrangement joins TRBV20-1 to TRBJ1-5; 8 bases map to TRBD1. The DNA for the CDR3 is TGCAGTGCTAGAGTCAGGGGGCGCGGCAGCAATCAGCCCCAGCATTTT. Translated: CSARVRGRGSNQPQHF.